The 15 T cell receptor beta chains reported below all come from one sample, sequenced in a study of T cells in Graves' hyperthyroidism and ophthalmopathy. RNA transcripts yielded amplified TCR beta CDR3 regions. Initially, a first-round RT-PCR of the TCR CDR3 employed the HTBI primer set. TCRdb independently ran MiXCR on the multiplex PCR reads; one entry per CDR3 protein. The profile shows 300,000 to 350,000 distinct CDR3 sequences, 16% of them singletons. Sequences were obtained from blood. These receptors were obtained from a man aged 25 to 45 with Graves' hyperthyroidism.

This clonotype was observed a few times. This chain joins TRBV2 and TRBJ1-6, with TRBD1 matching over 8 bases. The length of the CDR3 is 11 residues. Germline assignment: CDR1 SNHLY and CDR2 FYNNEI. V was pared by 7 bases and J by 15 bases, with 5 bases of the junction left unmatched. Here the CDR3 DNA reads TGTGCCAGCATGGGGGACAGGCTCCTCCACTTT. Residues: CASMGDRLLHF.

This clonotype was counted at least ten times. The chain links TRBV12-3 or TRBV12-4 to TRBJ1-4, with a possible D match to TRBD1 (5 bases). The CDR3 length is 15 residues. The V gene lost 7 bases and the J gene lost 4 bases, with 16 bases spanning the gap. The CDR3 DNA reads as TGTGCCAGCACCTCGTACCCGGGGCTTAATGAAAAACTGTTTTTT. Protein sequence: CASTSYPGLNEKLFF.

The chain couples TRBV18 to TRBJ1-1, with 7 bases lining up with TRBD1. Germline V gives CDR1 KGHSH, CDR2 LQKENI. The CDR3 loop spans 16 amino acids. The junction had 9 bases not matched to a gene; V was cut back by 1 base and J by 4 bases. The CDR3: CASSPRERGRGTEAFF. The CDR3 bases are TGTGCCAGCTCACCACGGGAGAGGGGGCGCGGCACTGAAGCTTTCTTT.

The CDR3 DNA reads as TGCGCCAGCAGCCAAGAGGCGGGAGTTCGGTTCTTC. Translated: CASSQEAGVRFF. This sequence joins TRBV4-1 and TRBJ2-1, with TRBD2 matching over 7 bases. The CDR3 has 12 residues. Trimming cost V 0 bases and J 15 bases; bases outside gene matches: 5. Germline V gene sequence: CDR1 MGHRA, CDR2 YSYEKL.

The table lists this clonotype with many counts. The chain couples TRBV28 to TRBJ1-2; a possible D gene is TRBD1 (6 bases). The CDR3 sequence is 12 residues long. V lost 3 bases and J 9 bases, leaving 11 bases between the germline ends. Germline CDR1 is MDHEN and CDR2 is SYDVKM. The chain's CDR3 is CASSFRDKSYTF. The CDR3 coding sequence is TGTGCCAGCAGTTTTCGGGACAAGAGCTACACCTTC.

There are a few counts of this clonotype. The J gene is TRBJ2-1, the V gene TRBV15, with 10 positions matching TRBD2. CDR3 size: 15 residues. Germline V gene lookup returns CDR1 LNHNV and CDR2 YYDKDF (reference sequence). With V trimmed by 3 bases and J by 8 bases, 7 bases remained unmatched. DNA of the CDR3: TGTGCCACCAGCAGTTCCACCGGGACTAGCGATGAGCAGTTCTTC. As protein: CATSSSTGTSDEQFF.

The table lists this clonotype with many counts. The chain combines TRBV6-5 with TRBJ2-1; D might be TRBD1 (5 bases). Per germline, CDR1 MNHEY and CDR2 SVGAGI. Trimming took 0 bases from V and 6 from J, leaving 18 bases between them. CDR3 length: 17 amino acids. DNA for the CDR3: TGTGCCAGCAGTTACTCGTCGCGCCCCGACAGACTCAATGAGCAGTTCTTC. Amino acids: CASSYSSRPDRLNEQFF.

Only a few counts were recorded for this clonotype. V usage is TRBV20-1 and J usage is TRBJ2-7, with 8 bases identical to TRBD1. The CDR3 covers 14 residues. Germline V lookup: CDR1 DFQATT, CDR2 SNEGSKA (reference sequence). The trim removed 1 base at V and 2 bases at J, leaving 4 bases unmatched. CDR3 coding DNA: TGCAGTGCTAGAGTGCAGGACAGGGCCTACGAGCAGTACTTC. Translating gives CSARVQDRAYEQYF.

To note about this clonotype: At one of its ends the junction is not consistent with the germline gene, which may arise from a read error. The V and J genes are TRBV24-1 and TRBJ2-6, with TRBD1 identical over 7 bases. The CDR3 is 17 residues long. Germline V lookup: CDR1 KGHDR, CDR2 SFDVKD. Here the CDR3 reads CVTSDTTGTLGANVLTF. The CDR3, as DNA: TGTGTCACCAGTGATACGACAGGGACCCTCGGGGCCAACGTCCTGACTTTC.

DNA for the CDR3: TGTGCCAGCAGCCGAGTTCTAGCGGAGTTGACCTACAATGAGCAGTTCTTC. This translates into CASSRVLAELTYNEQFF. The chain carries TRBV7-8 and TRBJ2-1, with TRBD2 matching over 7 bases. Germline V gene data show CDR1 as SGHVS and CDR2 as FQNEAQ. The CDR3 is made up of 17 amino acids. V was pared by 5 bases and J by 2 bases, with 12 bases of the junction left unmatched. Full variable domain (remainder filled in from reference TRBV7-8 and TRBJ2-1): GAGVSQSPRYKVAKRGQDVALRCDPISGHVSLFWYQQALGQGPEFLTYFQNEAQLDKSGLPSDRFFAERPEGSVSTLKIQRTQQEDSAVYLCASSRVLAELTYNEQFFGPGTRLTVL.

This clonotype was seen at least ten times. The rearrangement uses TRBV7-9 and TRBJ1-5, with TRBD1 identical over 7 bases. Germline loops: CDR1 SEHNR, CDR2 FQNEAQ (reference sequence). V shed 6 bases and J 3 bases; nucleotides not matched to a gene: 14. CDR3 size: 17 residues. In nucleotides, the CDR3 is TGTGCCAGCAGTTCGACGTTGGAGGGGGCTATCAATCAGCCCCAGCATTTT. Translation: CASSSTLEGAINQPQHF.

The rearrangement links TRBV7-9 to TRBJ2-7; D may be TRBD1 (5 bases). The CDR3 totals 16 residues. Germline assignment: CDR1 SEHNR and CDR2 FQNEAQ (reference sequence). Deletions cut 5 bases from V and 7 bases from J, with 24 bases between. The CDR3 spells CASSPHGAGGPREQYF. CDR3 nucleotides: TGTGCCAGCAGCCCCCATGGGGCAGGTGGACCTAGGGAGCAGTACTTC.

This clonotype was counted ten times or more. The chain joins TRBV11-3 to TRBJ1-2; D not certain. The CDR3 has 13 amino acids. V dropped 3 bases and J dropped 7 bases, with 12 bases sitting between them. CDR1 and CDR2 from the germline V gene are SGHNT and YENEEA. CDR3 sequence: CASSLGRESGYTF. The DNA of the CDR3 is TGTGCCAGCAGCTTGGGGAGGGAAAGTGGCTACACCTTC.

This clonotype was recorded at least ten times. The chain recombines TRBV5-1 with TRBJ2-1, with TRBD2 matching over 14 bases. Germline loops: CDR1 SGHRS, CDR2 YFSETQ. Trimming took 0 bases from V and 2 from J; bases not matched to a gene: 1. This CDR3 has 17 residues. CDR3 nucleotide sequence: TGCGCCAGCAGCTTGGGACTAGCGGGAGGGGCCTACAATGAGCAGTTCTTC. Amino acid sequence: CASSLGLAGGAYNEQFF.

This clonotype has only a few counts. The chain carries TRBV4-1 and TRBJ2-5, with D perhaps matching TRBD1 (6 bases). The V end was cut by 2 bases, the J end by 3 bases, with 10 bases between. This CDR3 spans 14 amino acids. Germline values: CDR1 MGHRA, CDR2 YSYEKL. The CDR3, as DNA: TGCGCCAGCAGCCAAACCCCAGGGGAAGAGACCCAGTACTTC. This codes for CASSQTPGEETQYF.